A selection of T cell receptor beta chains follows, all from one sample in a study of identical twins. TCRdb re-analysed the 5' RACE reads in MiXCR, keeping a single row per CDR3 protein. There are a few hundred thousand distinct CDR3 sequences in the sample; about 8.3% occur only once, and 3% lies in the top ten. This same sample was also part of a study on yellow fever vaccine responses in identical twins.

The sample comprised CD8+ T cells sorted from blood. Receptor source: a woman aged 18-29 years in good health. CDR3s include the opening cysteine and the closing phenylalanine or tryptophan. A D gene is named only where the DNA matches it firmly. Some rows have no size entry. The others give once, few or many, or a class for an expanded clone.

>NA|TRBV5-1|NA|15|TRBJ2-7
TGCGCCAGCAGCTTGGGTCCCAGCAGCTCCTACGAGCAGTACTTC
CASSLGPSSSYEQYF
>NA|TRBV4-1|NA|15|TRBJ2-1
TGTGCCATGAGCCCTGGGCTCCTCTGCTACAATGAGCAGTTCTTC
CAMSPGLLCYNEQFF
>TRBD1|TRBV7-9|many|15|TRBJ2-2
TGTGCCAGCACCACCGGGACAGGGGGCACCGGGGAGCTGTTTTTT
CASTTGTGGTGELFF
>NA|TRBV6-5|NA|15|TRBJ2-5
TGTGCCAGCAGTTACTACCAGCGGACCGAAGAGACCCAGTACTTC
CASSYYQRTEETQYF
>TRBD2|TRBV12-3/TRBV12-4|NA|14|TRBJ2-1
TGTGCCAGCAGTTTCCGGACTAGGATCGATGAGCAGTTCTTC
CASSFRTRIDEQFF
>NA|TRBV6-1|NA|14|TRBJ2-7
TGTGCCAGCAGGTCCGGGACACACTCCTACGAGCAGTACTTC
CASRSGTHSYEQYF
>TRBD1|TRBV18|few|16|TRBJ2-7
TGTGCCAGCTCACCGCTGGACAGGGGGCCTTCCTACGAGCAGTACTTC
CASSPLDRGPSYEQYF
>TRBD1|TRBV20-1|NA|14|TRBJ2-2
TGCAGTGCTGTAGGGACAGAGAACACCGGGGAGCTGTTTTTT
CSAVGTENTGELFF
>NA|TRBV7-9|many|13|TRBJ2-7
TGTGCCAGCAGCTTAGGAAGTCCGGCCGAGCAGTACTTC
CASSLGSPAEQYF
>TRBD2|TRBV19|NA|16|TRBJ2-7
TGTGCCAGTAGTTCCTCAGGTGGGACTAAAATCTACGAGCAGTACTTC
CASSSSGGTKIYEQYF
>NA|TRBV7-9|NA|11|TRBJ2-1
TGTGCCAGCAGTTTCCAAGGGGAGCAGTTCTTC
CASSFQGEQFF
>NA|TRBV27|many|16|TRBJ2-7
TGTGCCAGCAGTTTATCTAGAGGGACCCCGGGGGACGAGCAGTACTTC
CASSLSRGTPGDEQYF
>TRBD1|TRBV4-2|many|14|TRBJ2-1
TGTGCCAGTTCCAATCCGGGACAGGGCAATGAGCAGTTCTTC
CASSNPGQGNEQFF
>TRBD1|TRBV20-1|few|16|TRBJ1-5
TGCAGTGCTAGAGGAGGGGGCAGGGGGAAGGATCAGCCCCAGCATTTT
CSARGGGRGKDQPQHF
>NA|TRBV5-1|many|17|TRBJ2-5
TGCGCCAGCAGCTCTCCGAGGACGGAAGGGACTCAAGAGACCCAGTACTTC
CASSSPRTEGTQETQYF
>TRBD2|TRBV7-6|NA|19|TRBJ2-1
TGTGCCAGCAGCTTAGAACCGGGACTAGCGGGGATAAACTACAATGAGCAGTTCTTC
CASSLEPGLAGINYNEQFF
>TRBD1|TRBV29-1|NA|13|TRBJ2-7
TGCAGCGTTCTATCGGGGACAGGGAACGAGCAGTACTTC
CSVLSGTGNEQYF
>NA|TRBV29-1|many|13|TRBJ2-3
TGCAGCGCTCTTCCATGGATGTCAGATACGCAGTATTTT
CSALPWMSDTQYF
>TRBD2|TRBV6-1|few|13|TRBJ2-1
TGTGCCAGCGGCCTGGCGGGAGGCAATGAGCAGTTCTTC
CASGLAGGNEQFF
>TRBD1|TRBV6-2/TRBV6-3|few|16|TRBJ2-7
TGTGCCAGCAGGCAGACCAGGACAGGGAACTCCTACGAGCAGTACTTC
CASRQTRTGNSYEQYF
>NA|TRBV27|few|15|TRBJ1-6
TGTGCCAGCAGTTTATGGAGCTCCTATAATTCACCCCTCCACTTT
CASSLWSSYNSPLHF
>NA|TRBV29-1|few|15|TRBJ2-7
TGCAGCGTTGGGTTTGGGCAGGGGCAATTCTACGAGCAGTACTTC
CSVGFGQGQFYEQYF
>NA|TRBV5-5|NA|14|TRBJ2-7
TGTGCCAGCAGTCCCCCGGGGAACTCCTACGAGCAGTACTTC
CASSPPGNSYEQYF
>NA|TRBV2|NA|15|TRBJ2-5
TGTGCCACCTCTCCCCCCGGGGGACCTCAAGAGACCCAGTACTTC
CATSPPGGPQETQYF
>NA|TRBV7-2|few|16|TRBJ1-6
TGTGCCAGCAGTCATAAGGGAGGGGACCATAATTCACCCCTCCACTTT
CASSHKGGDHNSPLHF
>TRBD1|TRBV24-1|NA|13|TRBJ2-5
TGTGCCACGCGGAGGACAGGCCAAGAGACCCAGTACTTC
CATRRTGQETQYF
>TRBD2|TRBV7-2|NA|16|TRBJ2-1
TGTGCCAGCAGCTTAGTTGGGGCTAGCGGGGGGCAAGAGCAGTTCTTC
CASSLVGASGGQEQFF
>NA|TRBV10-3|few|15|TRBJ2-6
TGTGCCATCAGTGACCTCCGTCTAGGGGCCAACGTCCTGACTTTC
CAISDLRLGANVLTF
>NA|TRBV6-1|many|16|TRBJ2-3
TGTGCCAGCAGGCCCGAGGGGGGGGGAGGCACAGATACGCAGTATTTT
CASRPEGGGGTDTQYF
>NA|TRBV19|NA|16|TRBJ2-1
TGTGCCAGTACCTTCAGCTTAATTCACTCCTACAATGAGCAGTTCTTC
CASTFSLIHSYNEQFF
>TRBD1|TRBV29-1|many|13|TRBJ2-3
TGCAGCGTTGCTGACAGGGACACAGATACGCAGTATTTT
CSVADRDTDTQYF
>NA|TRBV29-1|many|12|TRBJ2-7
TGCAGCGTCAAGACAGACTCCTACGAGCAGTACTTC
CSVKTDSYEQYF
>NA|TRBV25-1|NA|18|TRBJ2-7
TGTGCCAGCAGTGAATATTCTTCCAAGCGGGAAGGGGGTTACGAGCAGTACTTC
CASSEYSSKREGGYEQYF
>NA|TRBV29-1|many|15|TRBJ2-1
TGCAGCGTGACCTATTTGATGCCAGGGAACAATGAGCAGTTCTTC
CSVTYLMPGNNEQFF
>TRBD1|TRBV5-6|NA|15|TRBJ2-2
TGTGCCAGCAGCCCCAGGGACAGCTTCACCGGGGAGCTGTTTTTT
CASSPRDSFTGELFF
>NA|TRBV6-2/TRBV6-3|NA|14|TRBJ2-7
TGTGCCAGCAGTTATCACCGGGACTCCTACGAGCAGTACTTC
CASSYHRDSYEQYF
>NA|TRBV7-9|few|15|TRBJ1-6
TGTGCCAGCAGCCCACCCGGGACGTCGCATTCACCCCTCCACTTT
CASSPPGTSHSPLHF
>NA|TRBV20-1|few|17|TRBJ2-6
TGCAGTCCGCTAGCGATCCCCACAGGCTCTGGGGCCAACGTCCTGACTTTC
CSPLAIPTGSGANVLTF
>NA|TRBV29-1|many|13|TRBJ1-1
TGCAGCGTTCTACAGGTGTTGCACACTGAAGCTTTCTTT
CSVLQVLHTEAFF
>NA|TRBV6-2/TRBV6-3|NA|18|TRBJ2-7
TGTGCCAGCAGCCCCCTCCCTGGCCGCGTCGAGGCGACCTACGAGCAGTACTTC
CASSPLPGRVEATYEQYF
>NA|TRBV15|few|12|TRBJ1-1
TGTGCCACCAGCAGAGAGGGCACTGAAGCTTTCTTT
CATSREGTEAFF
>TRBD1|TRBV6-1|many|15|TRBJ1-5
TGTGCCAGCAGTCCGTCGGGACAGGGAAATCAGCCCCAGCATTTT
CASSPSGQGNQPQHF
>NA|TRBV7-9|many|12|TRBJ2-5
TGTGCCAGCAGGGGGGTCCAAGAGACCCAGTACTTC
CASRGVQETQYF
>TRBD2|TRBV7-9|NA|14|TRBJ2-7
TGTGCCAGCAGCTTCGTTAGCGGGATCGACGAGCAGTACTTC
CASSFVSGIDEQYF
>NA|TRBV27|many|13|TRBJ2-1
TGTGCCAGCAGTCTCGCAAGCGCCAATGAGCAGTTCTTC
CASSLASANEQFF
>TRBD2|TRBV29-1|many|14|TRBJ2-1
TGCAGCGCCCAGGGACTACTAAATTACAATGAGCAGTTCTTC
CSAQGLLNYNEQFF
>NA|TRBV5-1|few|16|TRBJ2-3
TGCGCCAGCAGCCCACGGCGGGGTATGGGCACAGATACGCAGTATTTT
CASSPRRGMGTDTQYF
>TRBD1|TRBV7-9|NA|15|TRBJ2-7
TGTGCCAGCAGCACCCGGGACAGGGTGCCCTACGAGCAGTACTTC
CASSTRDRVPYEQYF
>TRBD2|TRBV4-1|many|14|TRBJ2-7
TGCGCCAGCAGCCTCGATTCGGGACTAGACGAGCAGTACTTC
CASSLDSGLDEQYF
>TRBD2|TRBV6-4|many|18|TRBJ2-3
TGTGCCAGCAGCCTTGCTAGCGGGAGGGCCGGTGACGCAGATACGCAGTATTTT
CASSLASGRAGDADTQYF
>TRBD2|TRBV27|NA|15|TRBJ2-7
TGTGCCAGCAGTTTACGGCTAGCGGGAGGGTACGAGCAGTACTTC
CASSLRLAGGYEQYF
>TRBD1|TRBV7-9|many|14|TRBJ2-5
TGTGCCAGCAGCTTCGTGGGACAGCAAGAGACCCAGTACTTC
CASSFVGQQETQYF
>TRBD2|TRBV10-3|many|15|TRBJ2-3
TGTGCCATCAGCTTCGGGACTAGCGCCACAGATACGCAGTATTTT
CAISFGTSATDTQYF
>TRBD1|TRBV20-1|many|15|TRBJ1-3
TGCAGTGCTAGAAAGGGACAGGGGTCTGGAAACACCATATATTTT
CSARKGQGSGNTIYF
>NA|TRBV20-1|few|17|TRBJ2-7
TGCAGTGCTAGAGACGCCCTTATTCCGTTTGACGCCTACGAGCAGTACTTC
CSARDALIPFDAYEQYF
>NA|TRBV29-1|few|12|TRBJ2-7
TGCAGCGTTGGCGGGGCGCTCTTGGAGCAGTACTTC
CSVGGALLEQYF
>NA|TRBV28|few|12|TRBJ2-1
TGTGCTTGGGGGAGAAACCACAATGAGCAGTTCTTC
CAWGRNHNEQFF